This TCR beta chain originates from a study of blood T cells in healthy people across ages. For the second PCR, which ran for about 7 to 11 cycles, a sample-barcoded 5' primer and a J-beta primer mix were used. TCRdb processed the 5' RACE reads anew with MiXCR; each CDR3 protein has one entry. The table lists some 710,000 distinct CDR3 sequences, approximately 21% of them singletons. Notes on the study in general: There were more naive CD4+ cells and higher diversity in long-lived donors than in aged donors.

This clonotype was seen more than once but under ten times. What it binds is unknown. Isolation of PBMCs gave at least 7 million cells per sample. This receptor was taken from an older man in good health. Sequenced input: blood.

CDR3 amino acids: CASSQGLAVRPETQYF. The CDR3 bases are TGCGCCAGCAGCCAGGGACTAGCGGTACGCCCGGAGACCCAGTACTTC. This chain uses TRBV5-1 with TRBJ2-5, with 11 bases that match TRBD2. CDR1 and CDR2 (germline): SGHRS, YFSETQ. CDR3 size: 16 residues. The trim removed 4 bases at V and 5 bases at J, leaving 10 bases unmatched.